The T cell receptor (beta chain) described here comes from a study of shared clonotypes between healthy human individuals. Study results and limitations: Some clonotypes were shared by all four sorted-subset donors, while others were not shared. The non-shared ones had lower generation probabilities than the shared ones.

Every subset's genomic DNA went evenly onto several immunoSEQ plates. Only in-frame clones appear in the TCRdb table, and some are missing; sequencing was by immunoSEQ multiplex PCR. The sample comprises about 2,500,000 clones, around nine tenths of which are singletons, and over 0.12% rests with the top ten. V lost 4 bases and J lost 7, with 11 bases in between. In germline, CDR1 is WNHNN, CDR2 SYGVQD (reference sequence). This CDR3 comprises 13 residues. Donors had no recently reported acute infections or vaccinations and were HIV-negative. This clone has just a few counts. Its target is unknown. The sequencing sample was made of naive CD4+ T cells sorted from blood. Subset denoted: CD45RA+ positively selected. The TCR was taken from a young man in good health. The gene calls are TRBV10-1 and TRBJ1-5; D is unresolved. In DNA, the CDR3 is TGCGCCAGCAGTGCCACTAAGGACCAGCCCCAGCATTTT. It encodes CASSATKDQPQHF.